Given below is one T cell receptor (beta chain) in context. The CDR3 has 11 residues. Germline CDR1 reads SQVTM; CDR2 reads ANQGSEA. V shed 7 bases and J 8 bases; nucleotides not matched to a gene: 7. Those enrolled in Seattle joined during active infection and were followed longitudinally afterward. The data were obtained in a study of blood T cell repertoires in COVID-19. Study-wide background: Whether acute or convalescent, the COVID-19 samples came from the United States, Italy and Spain. In each case, the material was cDNA or gDNA derived from T cells, B-cell-depleted T cells, or PBMCs.

Produced via immunoSEQ multiplex PCR; TCRdb's table is partial and in-frame only. The sample holds 270,000 or so clones; around nine tenths are singletons and the top ten take approximately 12%. The rearrangement links TRBV29-1 to TRBJ1-2; 7 nucleotides agree with TRBD1. This receptor was identified in a woman aged 25-40 years with COVID-19, enrolled during active disease. The source material was peripheral blood. CDR3 amino acids: CSAIQGTGYTF. DNA of the CDR3: TGCAGCGCGATACAGGGGACCGGCTACACCTTC.